This record looks at one T cell receptor (beta chain) sequence and its context. The data were obtained in a study of blood T cell repertoires in COVID-19. J gave up 6 bases and V 6 bases, and 11 bases lay outside the gene matches. The germline V gene encodes CDR1 MDHEN and CDR2 SYDVKM. There are 15 residues in the CDR3. Measured with immunoSEQ multiplex PCR; TCRdb has only the in-frame clones, and not every one. The sample shows roughly 250,000 clones, under 95% of them seen only once. The sequenced material came from PBMCs or T cells enriched from blood (not recorded which). The TCR sequence derives from a woman between 40 and 55 years old with acute COVID-19. This rearrangement joins TRBV28 to TRBJ1-1; 9 positions agree with TRBD1. The CDR3 coding sequence is TGTGCCAGCAGCCCACAACAGGGGGCGCAGGCTGAAGCTTTCTTT. Its protein product is CASSPQQGAQAEAFF.